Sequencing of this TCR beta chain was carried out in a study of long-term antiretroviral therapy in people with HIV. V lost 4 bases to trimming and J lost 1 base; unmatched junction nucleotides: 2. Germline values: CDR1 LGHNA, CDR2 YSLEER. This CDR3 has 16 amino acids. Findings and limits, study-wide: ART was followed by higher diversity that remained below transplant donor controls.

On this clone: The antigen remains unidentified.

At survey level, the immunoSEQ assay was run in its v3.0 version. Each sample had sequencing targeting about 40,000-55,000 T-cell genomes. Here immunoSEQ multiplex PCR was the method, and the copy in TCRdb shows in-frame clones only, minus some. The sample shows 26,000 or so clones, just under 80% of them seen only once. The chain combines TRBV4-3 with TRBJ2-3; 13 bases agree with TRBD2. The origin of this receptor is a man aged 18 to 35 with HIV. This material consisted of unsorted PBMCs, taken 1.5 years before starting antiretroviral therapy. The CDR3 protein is CASSPLAGGGTDTQYF. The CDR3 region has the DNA TGCGCCAGCAGCCCACTAGCGGGAGGGGGCACAGATACGCAGTATTTT.